The 10 T cell receptor beta chains below were found in one sample sequenced in a study of blood T cell repertoires in COVID-19 (dated by TCRdb to 2019 to 2021). Library prep was done by the immunoSEQ multiplex PCR assay. TCRdb provides this immuneACCESS table in a form limited to in-frame rearrangements. Some clones are lacking; in checked studies, under half of them reflect an unresolved V gene, and why the rest are absent is not known. The sample table contains about 240,000 clones; only one count was recorded for approximately 78% of them. 3.4% of the sample is taken by the ten largest. Input material: peripheral blood. The receptors shown here come from a woman younger than 35 with acute or convalescent COVID-19.

The chain links TRBV5-1 to TRBJ2-3; 7 nucleotides agree with TRBD2. The CDR3 covers 16 residues. Germline CDR1 and CDR2: SGHRS and YFSETQ. V lost 4 bases and J lost 0; bases outside the gene matches: 8. Here the CDR3 reads CASSPRLAPSTDTQYF. The CDR3 bases are TGCGCCAGCAGCCCTAGACTAGCACCTAGCACAGATACGCAGTATTTT.

In this sample, this clone turned up a few times. V and J are TRBV3-1 (or the pseudogene TRBV3-2) and TRBJ2-3, with a weak D call TRBD2 (6 bases). This CDR3 is built from 13 residues. V was clipped by 0 bases and J by 7 bases, with 8 bases between them. The germline V gene encodes CDR1 LGHDT and CDR2 YNNKEL (reference sequence). Here the CDR3 reads CASSQEGLYTQYF. CDR3 sequence (DNA): TGTGCCAGCAGCCAAGAGGGACTTTATACGCAGTATTTT.

The chain couples TRBV3-1 (or the pseudogene TRBV3-2) to TRBJ1-2; D is perhaps TRBD1 (6 bases). The CDR3 is 14 residues long. Trimming cost V 5 bases and J 4 bases, with 14 bases left between them. CDR1 and CDR2 from the germline V gene are LGHDT and YNNKEL (reference sequence). In DNA, the CDR3 is TGTGCCAGCAGCTACCGACAGGAACTCTATGGCTACACCTTC. As protein: CASSYRQELYGYTF.

The chain couples TRBV7-2 to TRBJ2-7; 7 positions agree with TRBD2. This CDR3 has 16 amino acids. With V trimmed by 1 base and J by 4 bases, 10 bases remained unmatched. CDR1 is SGHTA and CDR2 is FQGNSA in the germline V gene. The CDR3 here is CASSLDLGEGSYEQYF. The CDR3 DNA reads TGTGCCAGCAGCTTAGACTTGGGGGAGGGTTCATACGAGCAGTACTTC.

The CDR3 spells CASSELAGGNEQFF. For the CDR3, the DNA is TGTGCCAGCAGTGAATTAGCGGGGGGGAATGAGCAGTTCTTC. The genes are TRBV25-1 and TRBJ2-1; 11 nucleotides match TRBD2. Trimming at V came to 1 base and at J to 7 bases, leaving 0 bases not matched to a gene. The CDR3 has 14 residues. Germline V gives CDR1 MGHDK, CDR2 SYGVNS.

The chain has TRBV5-1 and TRBJ2-1, with 7 bases aligning to TRBD2. Trimming took 4 bases from V and 10 from J; bases not matched to a gene: 8. CDR3 length: 13 amino acids. Germline loops: CDR1 SGHRS, CDR2 YFSETQ. The DNA of the CDR3 is TGCGCCAGCAGCGCCCGGGAGGCGGGCGAGCAGTTCTTC. Its protein product is CASSAREAGEQFF.

The gene calls are TRBV7-6 and TRBJ1-2; D is ambiguous. V lost 5 bases to trimming and J lost 2 bases, with 15 bases between them. Per the germline V gene, CDR1 is SGHVS and CDR2 is FNYEAQ. CDR3 size: 15 residues. CDR3 loop: CASSLEVGLNYGYTF. The CDR3 nucleotides read TGTGCCAGCAGCCTAGAGGTTGGACTCAACTATGGCTACACCTTC.

V and J are TRBV5-5 and TRBJ1-4; D unresolved. Germline V gene data show CDR1 as SGHKS and CDR2 as YYEKEE (reference sequence). The CDR3 has 13 residues. The V end lost 7 bases, the J end lost 4 bases, and 11 bases lay between the germline ends. CDR3 sequence reads: CASGRGSNEKLFF. The CDR3 DNA follows: TGTGCCAGCGGCCGGGGTAGTAATGAAAAACTGTTTTTT. Filled out from reference TRBV5-5 and TRBJ1-4, the complete variable domain reads DAGVTQSPTHLIKTRGQQVTLRCSPISGHKSVSWYQQVLGQGPQFIFQYYEKEERGRGNFPDRFSARQFPNYSSELNVNALLLGDSALYLCASGRGSNEKLFFGSGTQLSVL.

This clone was observed a single time. This sequence joins TRBV2 and TRBJ2-7; D gene unclear. The CDR3 loop spans 13 amino acids. V was pared by 5 bases and J by 0 bases, with 8 bases between. Germline-derived CDR1 and CDR2 are SNHLY and FYNNEI. This CDR3 is CASSRQVSYEQYF. The CDR3 DNA is TGTGCCAGCAGTAGACAAGTCTCCTACGAGCAGTACTTC. The variable domain in full, with the rest retrieved from reference TRBV2 and TRBJ2-7, is EPEVTQTPSHQVTQMGQEVILRCVPISNHLYFYWYRQILGQKVEFLVSFYNNEISEKSEIFDDQFSVERPDGSNFTLKIRSTKLEDSAMYFCASSRQVSYEQYFGPGTRLTVT.

The J gene is TRBJ1-1, the V gene TRBV6-1; TRBD1 agrees at 7 bases. This CDR3 region has 15 residues. CDR1 is MNHNS, CDR2 SASEGT, per germline. The J segment lost 1 base and the V segment lost 3 bases, leaving 5 bases of the junction unmatched. This CDR3 is CASSDLGQPNTEAFF. CDR3 DNA: TGTGCCAGCAGTGACCTGGGACAGCCGAACACTGAAGCTTTCTTT.